The clone carrying this TCR beta chain was found a few times. This record comes from a study of patients and donors after allogeneic stem cell transplantation. Trimming left V 7 bases short and J 0 bases short, with 17 bases between. The CDR3 spans 16 residues. Germline lookup yields CDR1 MNHEY and CDR2 SVGEGT. Using its own MiXCR run on the RT-PCR reads, TCRdb lists one record per CDR3 protein. Of 200,000 to 250,000 distinct CDR3 sequences in the sample, roughly 14% were seen once. The chain joins TRBV6-2 or TRBV6-3 to TRBJ2-3; D is undetermined. Sequencing used blood, either unsorted or a sorted T cell fraction (not recorded which). This receptor was identified in a human donor who was either an allogeneic HSCT recipient or a stem cell or donor lymphocyte infusion donor (not recorded which). It is not recorded whose cells these are; they may come from a transplant donor. The CDR3 region is CASMRSPARSTDTQYF. CDR3 bases: TGTGCCAGCATGAGGTCACCGGCCCGAAGCACAGATACGCAGTATTTT.